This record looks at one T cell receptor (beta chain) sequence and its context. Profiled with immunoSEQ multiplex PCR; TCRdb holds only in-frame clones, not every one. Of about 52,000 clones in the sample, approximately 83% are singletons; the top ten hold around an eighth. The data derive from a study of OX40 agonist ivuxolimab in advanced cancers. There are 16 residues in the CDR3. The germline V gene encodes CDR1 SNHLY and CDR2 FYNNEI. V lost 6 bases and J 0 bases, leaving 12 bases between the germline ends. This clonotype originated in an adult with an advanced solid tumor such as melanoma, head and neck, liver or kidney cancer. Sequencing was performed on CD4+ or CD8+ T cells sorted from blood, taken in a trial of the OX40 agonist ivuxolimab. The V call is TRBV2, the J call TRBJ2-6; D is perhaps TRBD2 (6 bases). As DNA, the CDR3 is TGTGCCAGCAGCGGGAGCACCTTCTCTGGGGCCAACGTCCTGACTTTC. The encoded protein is CASSGSTFSGANVLTF.